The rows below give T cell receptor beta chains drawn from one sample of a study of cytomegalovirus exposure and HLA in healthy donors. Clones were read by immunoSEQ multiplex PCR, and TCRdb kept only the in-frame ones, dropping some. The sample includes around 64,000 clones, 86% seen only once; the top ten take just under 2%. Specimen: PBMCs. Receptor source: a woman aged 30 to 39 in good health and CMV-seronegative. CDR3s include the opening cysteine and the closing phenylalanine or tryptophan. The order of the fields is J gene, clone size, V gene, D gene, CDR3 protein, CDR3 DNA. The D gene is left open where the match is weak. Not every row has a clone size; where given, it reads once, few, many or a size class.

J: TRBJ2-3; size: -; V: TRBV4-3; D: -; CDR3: CASSQDLGGTGTDTQYF; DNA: TGCGCCAGCAGCCAAGATCTAGGCGGGACGGGCACAGATACGCAGTATTTT
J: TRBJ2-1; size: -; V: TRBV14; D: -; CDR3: CASSQIEVAPYNEQFF; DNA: TGTGCCAGCAGCCAAATAGAGGTAGCGCCCTACAATGAGCAGTTCTTC
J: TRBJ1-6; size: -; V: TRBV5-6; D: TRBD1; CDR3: CASSSDRGGSPLHF; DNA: TGTGCCAGCAGCTCGGACAGGGGTGGTTCACCCCTCCACTTT
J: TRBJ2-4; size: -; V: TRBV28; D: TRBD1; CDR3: CASRVPGQKNIQYF; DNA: TGTGCCAGCAGGGTTCCGGGACAGAAAAACATTCAGTACTTC
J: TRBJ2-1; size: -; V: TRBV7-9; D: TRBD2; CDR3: CASSRGTSGREGEQFF; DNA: TGTGCCAGCAGCCGCGGGACTAGCGGGAGGGAGGGTGAGCAGTTCTTC
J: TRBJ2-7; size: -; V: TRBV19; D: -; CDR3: CASSPPTSSAYEQYF; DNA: TGTGCCAGTAGTCCCCCCACTAGTTCGGCCTACGAGCAGTACTTC
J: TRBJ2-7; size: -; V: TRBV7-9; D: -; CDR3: CSSSFLGSGLPYEQYF; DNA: TGTTCCAGCAGCTTCCTGGGGAGCGGGCTCCCCTACGAGCAGTACTTC
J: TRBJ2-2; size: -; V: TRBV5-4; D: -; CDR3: CASSNPGTGELFF; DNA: TGTGCCAGCAGTAATCCGGGCACCGGGGAGCTGTTTTTT
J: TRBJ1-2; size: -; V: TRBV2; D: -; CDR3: CASSVGQGNYGYTF; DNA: TGTGCCAGCAGTGTTGGGCAGGGGAACTATGGCTACACCTTC
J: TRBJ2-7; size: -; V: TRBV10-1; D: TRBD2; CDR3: CASSPGVGGTSGRAYEQYF; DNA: TGCGCCAGCAGTCCCGGGGTCGGCGGGACTAGCGGGAGGGCCTACGAGCAGTACTTC
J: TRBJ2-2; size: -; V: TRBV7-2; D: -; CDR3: CASSPQGTANTGELFF; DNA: TGTGCCAGCAGCCCTCAGGGGACGGCGAACACCGGGGAGCTGTTTTTT
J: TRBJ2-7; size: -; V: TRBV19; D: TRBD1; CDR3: CASSIIGGPYEQYF; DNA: TGTGCCAGTAGTATAATAGGGGGCCCTTATGAGCAGTACTTC
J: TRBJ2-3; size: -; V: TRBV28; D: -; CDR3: CASTGRGRLSDTQYF; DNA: TGTGCCAGCACGGGGAGGGGGAGGTTGTCAGATACGCAGTATTTT
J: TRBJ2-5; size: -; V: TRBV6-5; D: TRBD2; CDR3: CASRPMTSGRETQYF; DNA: TGTGCCAGCAGACCAATGACTAGCGGGAGGGAGACCCAGTACTTC
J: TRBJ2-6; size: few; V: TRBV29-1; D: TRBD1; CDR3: CSALPRQGFSGANVLTF; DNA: TGCAGCGCCCTACCCAGACAGGGGTTCTCTGGGGCCAACGTCCTGACTTTC
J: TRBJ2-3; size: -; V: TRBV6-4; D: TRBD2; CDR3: CASSDSMASGTSTDTQYF; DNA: TGTGCCAGCAGTGACTCGATGGCTAGCGGGACTAGCACAGATACGCAGTATTTT
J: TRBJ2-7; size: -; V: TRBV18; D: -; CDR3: CASSPFSSQGYEQYF; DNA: TGTGCCAGCTCACCATTCTCCTCACAGGGCTACGAGCAGTACTTC
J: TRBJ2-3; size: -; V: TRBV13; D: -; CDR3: CASSLKGGRASTDTQYF; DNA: TGTGCCAGCAGCTTAAAGGGTGGGAGAGCTAGCACAGATACGCAGTATTTT
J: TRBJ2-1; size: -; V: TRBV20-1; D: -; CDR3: CSAYYNEQFF; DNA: TGCAGTGCGTACTACAATGAGCAGTTCTTC
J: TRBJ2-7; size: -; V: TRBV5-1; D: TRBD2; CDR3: CASSVGTSGSYEQYF; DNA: TGCGCCAGCAGCGTAGGGACTAGCGGGAGTTACGAGCAGTACTTC
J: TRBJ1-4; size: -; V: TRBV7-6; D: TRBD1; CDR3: CASSRTGGIEKLFF; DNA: TGTGCCAGCAGCAGGACAGGGGGTATTGAAAAACTGTTTTTT
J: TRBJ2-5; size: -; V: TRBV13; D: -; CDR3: CASSLGPDQETQYF; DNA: TGTGCCAGCAGCTTAGGGCCAGACCAAGAGACCCAGTACTTC
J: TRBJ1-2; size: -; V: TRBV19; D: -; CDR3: CASQQGPNYGYTF; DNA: TGTGCCAGTCAACAGGGACCTAACTATGGCTACACCTTC
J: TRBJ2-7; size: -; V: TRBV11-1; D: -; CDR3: CASSSPGGISSYEQYF; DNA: TGTGCCAGCAGTAGTCCCGGAGGTATAAGCTCCTACGAGCAGTACTTC
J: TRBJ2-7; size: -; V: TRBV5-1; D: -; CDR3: CASSLSGAEQYF; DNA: TGCGCCAGCAGCTTGTCAGGGGCCGAGCAGTACTTC
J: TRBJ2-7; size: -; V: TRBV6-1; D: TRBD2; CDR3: CASSEEGWGLAGVYEQYF; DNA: TGTGCCAGCAGTGAAGAGGGGTGGGGGCTAGCGGGAGTATACGAGCAGTACTTC
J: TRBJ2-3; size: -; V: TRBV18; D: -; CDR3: CASSPSGRPTDTQYF; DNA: TGTGCCAGCTCACCGAGCGGACGCCCCACAGATACGCAGTATTTT
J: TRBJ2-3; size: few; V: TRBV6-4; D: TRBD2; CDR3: CASSPTSGSTDTQYF; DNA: TGTGCCAGCAGTCCCACTAGCGGGAGCACAGATACGCAGTATTTT
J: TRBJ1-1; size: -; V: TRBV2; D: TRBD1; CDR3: CASRVQTGAHTEAFF; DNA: TGTGCCAGCAGGGTACAGACAGGGGCACACACTGAAGCTTTCTTT
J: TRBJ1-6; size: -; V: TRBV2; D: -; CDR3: CASSDTVAYNSPLHF; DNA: TGTGCCAGCAGTGATACAGTCGCCTATAATTCACCCCTCCACTTT
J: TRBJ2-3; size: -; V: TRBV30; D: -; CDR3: CAWSGTADTQYF; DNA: TGTGCCTGGAGTGGGACAGCAGATACGCAGTATTTT
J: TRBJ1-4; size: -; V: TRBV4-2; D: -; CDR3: CASSRLGETTNEKLFF; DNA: TGTGCCAGCAGCCGCCTAGGGGAAACAACTAATGAAAAACTGTTTTTT
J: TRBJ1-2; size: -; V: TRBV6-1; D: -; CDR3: CASRATDSGYTF; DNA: TGTGCCAGCAGGGCGACAGACTCTGGCTACACCTTC
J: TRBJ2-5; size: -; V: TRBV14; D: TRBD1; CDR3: CASRQGQETQYF; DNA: TGTGCCAGCAGACAGGGGCAAGAGACCCAGTACTTC
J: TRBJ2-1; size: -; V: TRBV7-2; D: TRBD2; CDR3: CASSFSGSLNEQFF; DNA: TGTGCCAGCAGCTTTAGCGGGAGTCTCAATGAGCAGTTCTTC
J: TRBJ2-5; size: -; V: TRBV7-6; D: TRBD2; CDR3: CASSLGGSPQETQYF; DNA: TGTGCCAGCAGCTTAGGCGGGAGCCCCCAAGAGACCCAGTACTTC
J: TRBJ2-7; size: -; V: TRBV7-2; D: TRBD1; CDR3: CASSLNWGQGREQYF; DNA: TGTGCCAGCAGCTTAAATTGGGGACAGGGTCGAGAGCAGTACTTC
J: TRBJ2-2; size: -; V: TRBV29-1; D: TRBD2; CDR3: CSVGGASGRTGELFF; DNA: TGCAGCGTTGGAGGAGCAAGCGGGAGGACCGGGGAGCTGTTTTTT
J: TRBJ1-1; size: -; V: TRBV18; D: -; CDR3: CASSPTGNTEAFF; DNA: TGTGCCAGCTCACCAACGGGGAACACTGAAGCTTTCTTT
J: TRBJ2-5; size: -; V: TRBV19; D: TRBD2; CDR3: CASSKGLAELQETQYF; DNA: TGTGCCAGTAGTAAAGGACTAGCGGAGCTCCAAGAGACCCAGTACTTC
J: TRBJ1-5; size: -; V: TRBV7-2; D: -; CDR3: CASRVRQNQPQHF; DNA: TGTGCCAGCAGGGTACGACAGAATCAGCCCCAGCATTTT
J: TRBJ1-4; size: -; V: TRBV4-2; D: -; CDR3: CASSQEQEGEKLFF; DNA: TGTGCCAGCAGCCAAGAACAAGAGGGAGAAAAACTGTTTTTT
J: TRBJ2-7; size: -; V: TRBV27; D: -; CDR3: CASSSGSYEQYF; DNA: TGTGCCAGCAGTTCAGGCTCCTACGAGCAGTACTTC
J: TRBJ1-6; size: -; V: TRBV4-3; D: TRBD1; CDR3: CASSQPLRQGYNSPLHF; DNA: TGCGCCAGCAGCCAACCTCTACGACAGGGTTATAATTCACCCCTCCACTTT
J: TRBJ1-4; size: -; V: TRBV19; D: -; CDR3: CASSIGGATNEKLFF; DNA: TGTGCCAGTAGTATAGGAGGAGCAACTAATGAAAAACTGTTTTTT
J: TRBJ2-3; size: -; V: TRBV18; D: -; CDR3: CASSPQGSTDTQYF; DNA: TGTGCCAGCTCACCGCAGGGGTCCACAGATACGCAGTATTTT
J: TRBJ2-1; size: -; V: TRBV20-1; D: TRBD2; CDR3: CSARSGRLFF; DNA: TGCAGTGCTCGTAGCGGGAGGCTGTTCTTC